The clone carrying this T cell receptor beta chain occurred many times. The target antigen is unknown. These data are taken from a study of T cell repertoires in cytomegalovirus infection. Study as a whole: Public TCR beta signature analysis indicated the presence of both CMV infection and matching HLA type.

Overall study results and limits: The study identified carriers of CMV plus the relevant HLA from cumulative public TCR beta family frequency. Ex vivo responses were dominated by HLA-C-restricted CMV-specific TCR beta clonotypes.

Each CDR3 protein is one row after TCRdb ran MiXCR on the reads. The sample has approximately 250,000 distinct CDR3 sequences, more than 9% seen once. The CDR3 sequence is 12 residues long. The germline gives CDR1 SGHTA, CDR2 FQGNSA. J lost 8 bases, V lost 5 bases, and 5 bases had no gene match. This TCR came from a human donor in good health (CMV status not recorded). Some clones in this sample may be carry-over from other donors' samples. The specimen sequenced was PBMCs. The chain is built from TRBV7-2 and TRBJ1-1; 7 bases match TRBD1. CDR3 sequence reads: CASSPTGAEAFF. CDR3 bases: TGTGCCAGCAGCCCCACAGGGGCGGAAGCTTTCTTT.